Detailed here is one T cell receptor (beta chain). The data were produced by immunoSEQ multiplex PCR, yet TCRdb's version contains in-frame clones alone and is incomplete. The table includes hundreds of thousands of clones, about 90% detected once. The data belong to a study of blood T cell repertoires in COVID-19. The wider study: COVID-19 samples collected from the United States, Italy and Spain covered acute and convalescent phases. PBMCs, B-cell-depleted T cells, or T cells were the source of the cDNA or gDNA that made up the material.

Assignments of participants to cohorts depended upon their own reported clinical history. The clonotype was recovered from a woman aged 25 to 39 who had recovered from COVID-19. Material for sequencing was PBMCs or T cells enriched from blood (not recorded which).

As DNA, the CDR3 is TGTGCCAGCAGTGACAGGGTTACGAATGGCTACACCTTC. Encoded protein: CASSDRVTNGYTF. The rearrangement uses TRBV25-1 and TRBJ1-2, with a tentative D call TRBD1 (5 bases). V was pared by 3 bases and J by 6 bases, with 11 bases between. Germline assignment: CDR1 MGHDK and CDR2 SYGVNS. The CDR3 has 13 residues.